One sample yielded the 31 T cell receptor beta chains listed below, sequenced in a study of blood T cell repertoires in COVID-19. Clones were sequenced by immunoSEQ multiplex PCR, and TCRdb holds only the in-frame ones, with some missing. This table has 180,000 or so clones, about 80% appearing once. Sequenced input: PBMCs or T cells enriched from blood (not recorded which). All receptors derive from a man aged 45 to 65 who had recovered from COVID-19.

The CDR3, as DNA: TGTGCCATCGCCGCCGAGGGCGGAGGGTATGGCTACACCTTC. Protein sequence: CAIAAEGGGYGYTF. The V call is TRBV10-3, the J call TRBJ1-2; D unresolved. With 8 bases removed from V and 5 bases from J, the gap between germline ends came to 18 bases. The CDR3 has 14 residues. Per the germline V gene, CDR1 is ENHRY and CDR2 is SYGVKD.

The J gene is TRBJ2-7, the V gene TRBV20-1; 11 positions match TRBD1. The CDR3 has 16 residues. The V and J ends lost 3 bases and 2 bases, in that order; junction bases with no gene match: 9. The germline V gene encodes CDR1 DFQATT and CDR2 SNEGSKA (reference sequence). CDR3: CSASTPGQGVPYEQYF. For the CDR3, the DNA is TGCAGTGCTAGTACTCCGGGACAGGGGGTCCCCTACGAGCAGTACTTC.

This chain joins TRBV6-5 and TRBJ2-2; 7 positions agree with TRBD2. The CDR3 is 15 amino acids. Germline values: CDR1 MNHEY, CDR2 SVGAGI. The trim removed 3 bases at V and 4 bases at J, leaving 5 bases unmatched. CDR3 sequence: CASSYVGGFTGELFF. CDR3 bases: TGTGCCAGCAGTTATGTCGGGGGGTTCACCGGGGAGCTGTTTTTT.

The chain has TRBV19 and TRBJ2-7; 8 bases match TRBD2. This CDR3 is 14 amino acids long. Germline CDR1 reads LNHDA; CDR2 reads SQIVND (reference sequence). J lost 1 base, V lost 6 bases, and 5 bases had no gene match. The CDR3 reads CASRTVAGSYEQYF. In DNA form, the CDR3 reads TGTGCCAGTAGGACCGTAGCGGGGTCCTACGAGCAGTACTTC. The full variable domain, rest sourced from reference TRBV19 and TRBJ2-7, is DGGITQSPKYLFRKEGQNVTLSCEQNLNHDAMYWYRQDPGQGLRLIYYSQIVNDFQKGDIAEGYSVSREKKESFPLTVTSAQKNPTAFYLCASRTVAGSYEQYFGPGTRLTVT.

V gene TRBV19 combines with J gene TRBJ2-3; tentative D call: TRBD1 (6 bases). In germline, CDR1 is LNHDA, CDR2 SQIVND (reference sequence). The CDR3 totals 16 residues. V lost 0 bases to trimming and J lost 1 base, with 11 bases between them. As DNA, the CDR3 is TGTGCCAGTAGTATAGAGGGGGCATGGGGCACAGATACGCAGTATTTT. Translated, it gives CASSIEGAWGTDTQYF.

V gene TRBV5-1 combines with J gene TRBJ1-2; weak D call: TRBD1 (5 bases). CDR3 length: 14 amino acids. V lost 0 bases, J lost 7 bases, and 13 bases lay in between. Germline lookup yields CDR1 SGHRS and CDR2 YFSETQ. The CDR3 reads CASSLEAGRGGYTF. In DNA, the CDR3 is TGCGCCAGCAGCTTGGAGGCAGGGAGGGGTGGCTACACCTTC.

The chain has TRBV28 and TRBJ1-2; 8 bases are a match to TRBD1. CDR1 and CDR2 (germline): MDHEN, SYDVKM. V was pared by 6 bases and J by 4 bases, with 4 bases of the junction left unmatched. The length of the CDR3 is 13 residues. CDR3: CASRPGQAYGYTF. In nucleotides, the CDR3 is TGTGCCAGCAGGCCGGGACAGGCCTATGGCTACACCTTC.

The rearrangement joins TRBV4-1 to TRBJ2-7; the match to TRBD2 covers 7 bases. Germline CDR1 and CDR2: MGHRA and YSYEKL. The CDR3 extends over 15 amino acids. J gave up 0 bases and V 6 bases, and 8 bases lay outside the gene matches. The CDR3 DNA is TGCGCCAGCAGGGAACTAGCGACTAGCTCCTACGAGCAGTACTTC. This sequence encodes CASRELATSSYEQYF.

The genes are TRBV28 and TRBJ1-5; a weak D match, TRBD1 (6 bases). Trimming pared 5 bases from V and 2 bases from J, leaving 7 bases between. The CDR3 runs 13 residues. The germline gives CDR1 MDHEN, CDR2 SYDVKM. In DNA, the CDR3 is TGTGCCAGCAGTCCAGGGGGCAATCAGCCCCAGCATTTT. Its protein product is CASSPGGNQPQHF.

CDR3 region: CASSLASQGGQPQHF. The CDR3 DNA reads as TGTGCCAGCAGCTTAGCCTCACAGGGGGGTCAACCCCAGCATTTT. The rearrangement links TRBV7-2 to TRBJ1-5; 8 nucleotides match TRBD1. The germline V gene has CDR1 SGHTA and CDR2 FQGNSA. CDR3 size: 15 residues. V lost 0 bases to trimming and J lost 10 bases; unmatched junction nucleotides: 8.

This chain uses TRBV19 with TRBJ2-5; 10 bases are shared with TRBD1. The CDR3 sequence is 17 residues long. From germline, CDR1 is LNHDA and CDR2 SQIVND (reference sequence). J was trimmed by 4 bases and V by 0 bases; bases with no gene match: 8. The CDR3 reads CASSIESGQGVRETQYF. In DNA form, the CDR3 reads TGTGCCAGTAGTATAGAGTCCGGACAGGGGGTTCGAGAGACCCAGTACTTC.

This chain joins TRBV2 and TRBJ2-7, with D possibly being TRBD2 (7 bases). From germline, CDR1 is SNHLY and CDR2 FYNNEI. Trimming pared 3 bases from V and 7 bases from J, leaving 13 bases between. The CDR3 totals 13 residues. CDR3 nucleotide sequence: TGTGCCAGCAGTGAGGGGGGGGCGTGGGAGCAGTACTTC. Amino acids: CASSEGGAWEQYF.

V is TRBV19 and J is TRBJ2-1; a weak D match, TRBD2 (5 bases). The CDR3 extends over 13 amino acids. The germline CDR1 and CDR2 sequences are LNHDA and SQIVND (reference sequence). The V gene lost 3 bases and the J gene lost 5 bases, with 8 bases spanning the gap. CDR3 DNA sequence: TGTGCCAGTAGTATCGGGATTAACAATGAGCAGTTCTTC. It translates to CASSIGINNEQFF.

This clone was observed once. This sequence joins TRBV3-1 (or the pseudogene TRBV3-2) and TRBJ2-5, with 12 bases matching TRBD2. Looked up from germline, CDR1 is LGHDT and CDR2 is YNNKEL (reference sequence). The junction had 6 bases not matched to a gene; V was cut back by 0 bases and J by 4 bases. This CDR3 comprises 17 residues. CDR3 amino acids: CASSQELAGGWGETQYF. In DNA form, the CDR3 reads TGTGCCAGCAGCCAAGAACTAGCGGGGGGATGGGGAGAGACCCAGTACTTC.

This chain uses TRBV7-3 with TRBJ2-1; 10 bases agree with TRBD2. V lost 4 bases and J lost 3; bases outside the gene matches: 3. This CDR3 comprises 15 residues. Germline CDR1 reads SGHTA; CDR2 reads FQGTGA. Here the CDR3 reads CASSSIAGGYNEQFF. CDR3 coding DNA: TGTGCCAGCAGCTCCATAGCGGGGGGCTACAATGAGCAGTTCTTC.

This chain connects TRBV5-6 to TRBJ1-1; no clear D gene. Germline CDR1 and CDR2: SGHDT and YYEEEE. The CDR3 loop spans 13 amino acids. Trimming shortened V by 4 bases and J by 6 bases, and 13 bases separated the two germline ends. CDR3: CASSPGYVPEAFF. The CDR3 region has the DNA TGTGCCAGCAGCCCCGGGTATGTCCCTGAAGCTTTCTTT.

This clone was recorded once. This chain connects TRBV15 to TRBJ1-1; D ambiguous. CDR1 and CDR2 (germline): LNHNV, YYDKDF (reference sequence). Trimming pared 4 bases from V and 2 bases from J, leaving 14 bases between. The CDR3 consists of 15 residues. The CDR3 sequence: CATSTRKTPNTEAFF. The CDR3 nucleotides read TGTGCCACCAGCACGCGAAAGACACCTAACACTGAAGCTTTCTTT.

V gene TRBV18 combines with J gene TRBJ1-1; D is uncertain. The CDR3 spans 16 residues. Germline V gene data show CDR1 as KGHSH and CDR2 as LQKENI. V dropped 3 bases and J dropped 0 bases, with 14 bases sitting between them. DNA for the CDR3: TGTGCCAGCTCACCCACGGGAATCCTCATGAACACTGAAGCTTTCTTT. Translating gives CASSPTGILMNTEAFF.

This clone was recorded once. V gene TRBV12-3 or TRBV12-4 combines with J gene TRBJ2-5, with D perhaps matching TRBD2 (6 bases). Deletions cut 3 bases from V and 5 bases from J, with 7 bases between. The CDR3 loop spans 12 amino acids. In nucleotides, the CDR3 is TGTGCCAGCAGTTTTGCGGGGGAGACCCAGTACTTC. Its translation: CASSFAGETQYF.

The chain is built from TRBV9 and TRBJ2-3, with TRBD1 matching 10 bases. The CDR3 runs 16 residues. V lost 3 bases and J lost 6; bases outside the gene matches: 10. Germline V gives CDR1 SGDLS, CDR2 YYNGEE. The CDR3 sequence is CASSAKPGQGRDTQYF. The CDR3 DNA reads TGTGCCAGCAGCGCGAAACCGGGACAGGGGAGGGATACGCAGTATTTT.

V gene TRBV25-1 combines with J gene TRBJ2-6; the D gene is possibly TRBD1 (5 bases). Looked up from germline, CDR1 is MGHDK and CDR2 is SYGVNS. The CDR3 has 16 amino acids. Trimming took off 4 bases at V and 2 bases at J, with 12 bases between the two ends. The CDR3 DNA reads as TGTGCCAGCAGTGGGGTGGACACGACTGGGGCCAACGTCCTGACTTTC. Its protein is CASSGVDTTGANVLTF.

The V and J genes are TRBV28 and TRBJ2-7; the match to TRBD1 covers 7 bases. With 7 bases clipped from V and 1 base from J, the junction kept 7 bases outside the gene matches. Germline V gene lookup returns CDR1 MDHEN and CDR2 SYDVKM. The CDR3 is made up of 14 amino acids. The CDR3 loop is CASIRGGSSYEQYF. DNA of the CDR3: TGTGCCAGCATCCGAGGGGGCTCGTCCTACGAGCAGTACTTC.

The chain combines TRBV4-2 with TRBJ2-1; D uncertain. CDR3 length: 14 residues. Germline CDR1 is LGHNA and CDR2 is YNFKEQ. V was trimmed by 4 bases and J by 5 bases, leaving 12 bases between them. CDR3 in amino acids: CASSRSLWDNEQFF. Here the CDR3 DNA reads TGTGCCAGCAGCCGTAGCTTATGGGACAATGAGCAGTTCTTC.

Only a few counts were recorded for this clone. This rearrangement joins TRBV5-8 to TRBJ1-6; 7 positions match TRBD1. The CDR3 has 14 amino acids. V gave up 3 bases and J gave up 6 bases; unmatched junction bases: 3. Per germline, CDR1 SGHTS and CDR2 YDEGEE. The CDR3 nucleotides are TGTGCCAGCAGCTGGGACAGCTCTAATTCACCCCTCCACTTT. Translated, it gives CASSWDSSNSPLHF.

The genes are TRBV2 and TRBJ2-5; D remains unclear. Per the germline V gene, CDR1 is SNHLY and CDR2 is FYNNEI. The CDR3 spans 13 residues. V lost 1 base to trimming and J lost 4 bases, with 7 bases between them. CDR3 amino acids: CASSEDFRETQYF. The DNA for the CDR3 is TGTGCCAGCAGTGAAGATTTTAGAGAGACCCAGTACTTC.

The J gene is TRBJ2-7, the V gene TRBV6-5; the match to TRBD1 covers 7 bases. The CDR3 has 15 residues. The V gene end was trimmed by 4 bases and the J gene end by 7 bases; junction bases not matched to a gene: 13. Germline assignment: CDR1 MNHEY and CDR2 SVGAGI. The CDR3 loop is CASSSLGTDMGEQYF. The CDR3 nucleotides read TGTGCCAGCAGTTCGCTTGGGACAGATATGGGAGAGCAGTACTTC.

This clone was seen only once. The chain uses TRBV3-1 (or the pseudogene TRBV3-2) and TRBJ1-1; TRBD1 aligns across 11 bases. CDR3 length equals 16 residues. After removal of 1 base from V and 5 bases from J, the junction contained 6 bases not matched to a gene. Germline assignment: CDR1 LGHDT and CDR2 YNNKEL (reference sequence). The CDR3: CASSQGGTGGRTEAFF. CDR3 DNA sequence: TGTGCCAGCAGCCAAGGGGGGACAGGGGGAAGAACTGAAGCTTTCTTT.

This clone has only one observation. V gene TRBV5-1 combines with J gene TRBJ1-4; 7 bases fit TRBD1. Germline V gene sequence: CDR1 SGHRS, CDR2 YFSETQ. V lost 6 bases, J lost 4 bases, and 9 bases stayed unmatched. The CDR3 is made up of 15 amino acids. In DNA form, the CDR3 reads TGCGCCAGCACGACAACGGGACAGATTAATGAAAAACTGTTTTTT. Translating it yields CASTTTGQINEKLFF. Full variable domain (outside the CDR3, taken from reference TRBV5-1 and TRBJ1-4): KAGVTQTPRYLIKTRGQQVTLSCSPISGHRSVSWYQQTPGQGLQFLFEYFSETQRNKGNFPGRFSGRQFSNSRSEMNVSTLELGDSALYLCASTTTGQINEKLFFGSGTQLSVL.

V and J are TRBV28 and TRBJ1-6, with 7 bases aligning to TRBD1. Germline trimming cut 2 bases from V and 7 bases from J; bases unmatched to any gene: 5. The CDR3 runs 15 residues. Per germline, CDR1 MDHEN and CDR2 SYDVKM. CDR3 nucleotide sequence: TGTGCCAGCAGTTTAGGGACAGCTCGCAATTCACCCCTCCACTTT. It yields the protein CASSLGTARNSPLHF.

The J gene is TRBJ2-7, the V gene TRBV20-1, with 7 bases aligning to TRBD2. This CDR3 spans 14 amino acids. Per the germline V gene, CDR1 is DFQATT and CDR2 is SNEGSKA (reference sequence). The trim removed 3 bases at V and 0 bases at J, leaving 5 bases unmatched. CDR3 in amino acids: CSASASGFSYEQYF. CDR3 sequence (DNA): TGCAGTGCTAGTGCTAGCGGCTTCTCCTACGAGCAGTACTTC.

This chain uses TRBV12-3 or TRBV12-4 with TRBJ1-1; D is possibly TRBD1 (5 bases). The V end was cut by 4 bases, the J end by 8 bases, with 14 bases between. CDR3 size: 13 residues. This CDR3 reads CASSWGQAGEAFF. The CDR3 DNA reads TGTGCCAGCAGTTGGGGCCAGGCTGGAGAAGCTTTCTTT.